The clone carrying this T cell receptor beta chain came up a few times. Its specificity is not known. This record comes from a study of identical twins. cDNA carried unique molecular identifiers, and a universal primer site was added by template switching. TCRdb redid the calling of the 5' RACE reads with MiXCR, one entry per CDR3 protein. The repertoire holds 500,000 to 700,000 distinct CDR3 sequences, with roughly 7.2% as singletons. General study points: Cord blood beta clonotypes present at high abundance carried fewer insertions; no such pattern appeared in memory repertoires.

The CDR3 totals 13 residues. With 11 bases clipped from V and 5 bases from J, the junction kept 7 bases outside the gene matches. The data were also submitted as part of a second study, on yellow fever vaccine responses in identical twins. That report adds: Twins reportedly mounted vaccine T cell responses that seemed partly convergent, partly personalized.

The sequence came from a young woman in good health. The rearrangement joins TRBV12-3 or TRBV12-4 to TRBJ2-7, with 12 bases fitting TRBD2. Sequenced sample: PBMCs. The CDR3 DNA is TGTGCCGTACGACTAGCGGGAGCCCACGAGCAGTACTTC. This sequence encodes CAVRLAGAHEQYF.